One and the same sample provided the 32 T cell receptor beta chains below, sequenced in a study of identical twins. TCRdb ran MiXCR on the 5' RACE reads and lists one entry per CDR3 protein. The table shows under 350,000 distinct CDR3 sequences, with around 9.7% occurring only once. This sample was also put to use in a study of yellow fever vaccine responses in identical twins.

Source material: CD8+ T cells sorted from blood. The receptors stem from a woman between 18 and 29 years old in good health.

Many counts were recorded for this clonotype. The rearrangement joins TRBV29-1 to TRBJ2-5, with unresolved D. This CDR3 has 15 amino acids. Germline CDR1 and CDR2: SQVTM and ANQGSEA. With 2 bases removed from V and 2 bases from J, the gap between germline ends came to 15 bases. CDR3 region: CSVEWRWSLQETQYF. CDR3 nucleotides: TGCAGCGTTGAATGGCGATGGTCCCTACAAGAGACCCAGTACTTC.

Ten or more counts support this clonotype. The chain combines TRBV5-1 with TRBJ2-1, with 9 bases that match TRBD2. Germline V gene sequence: CDR1 SGHRS, CDR2 YFSETQ. J lost 13 bases, V lost 0 bases, and 2 bases had no gene match. CDR3 length: 12 amino acids. The CDR3 nucleotides are TGCGCCAGCAGCTTGGAGGGACTAGCCCAGTTCTTC. It encodes CASSLEGLAQFF.

There are a few counts of this clonotype. V usage is TRBV20-1 and J usage is TRBJ2-7; D is possibly TRBD1 or TRBD2 (5 bases each). V lost 0 bases, J lost 1 base, and 22 bases lay in between. The CDR3 is 18 residues long. The germline V gene has CDR1 DFQATT and CDR2 SNEGSKA (reference sequence). DNA for the CDR3: TGCAGTGCTAGAGATCTGGGGCGGGCAGGCTCACCGTCCTACGAGCAGTACTTC. This encodes CSARDLGRAGSPSYEQYF.

This clonotype was seen many times. V and J are TRBV27 and TRBJ2-3, with D perhaps matching TRBD2 (5 bases). CDR1 and CDR2 from the germline V gene are MNHEY and SMNVEV (reference sequence). V was pared by 1 base and J by 0 bases, with 5 bases between. This CDR3 comprises 14 residues. In DNA form, the CDR3 reads TGTGCCAGCAGTTTATGGGAGAGCACAGATACGCAGTATTTT. It codes for CASSLWESTDTQYF.

The chain recombines TRBV12-5 with TRBJ2-2, with TRBD1 identical over 8 bases. With V trimmed by 2 bases and J by 6 bases, 5 bases remained unmatched. This CDR3 spans 15 amino acids. The V gene's germline CDR1 is LGHNT and CDR2 FRNRAP. CDR3 sequence reads: CASGLTGGPPGELFF. The CDR3 DNA sequence: TGTGCTAGTGGTTTGACAGGGGGGCCTCCCGGGGAGCTGTTTTTT.

This clonotype was counted at least ten times. The rearrangement links TRBV25-1 to TRBJ2-5, with D hard to call. CDR1 MGHDK and CDR2 SYGVNS come from the germline V gene. Trimming left V 4 bases short and J 9 bases short, with 12 bases between. CDR3 length: 12 residues. CDR3 nucleotides: TGTGCCAGCAGTGTCACTTTTCGTCCCCAGTACTTC. It is translated as CASSVTFRPQYF. Based on the CDR3 plus reference TRBV25-1 and TRBJ2-5, the full variable domain is EADIYQTPRYLVIGTGKKITLECSQTMGHDKMYWYQQDPGMELHLIHYSYGVNSTEKGDLSSESTVSRIRTEHFPLTLESARPSHTSQYLCASSVTFRPQYFGPGTRLLVL.

This clonotype was seen only a few times. The J gene is TRBJ2-5, the V gene TRBV14; tentatively, D is TRBD2 (6 bases). The CDR3 loop spans 15 amino acids. The V end was cut by 1 base, the J end by 5 bases, with 14 bases between. Germline CDR1 is SGHDN and CDR2 is FVKESK. The CDR3 here is CASSQGGVAAETQYF. CDR3 nucleotides: TGTGCCAGCAGCCAAGGTGGAGTAGCGGCGGAGACCCAGTACTTC.

This clonotype has only a few counts. This chain links TRBV19 with TRBJ1-5; D perhaps matches TRBD1 (5 bases). This CDR3 has 14 residues. Germline CDR1 is LNHDA and CDR2 is SQIVND (reference sequence). V was shortened by 8 bases and J by 6 bases, with 17 bases between the two germline ends. The chain's CDR3 is CASGGREGTQPQHF. The CDR3 DNA reads as TGTGCCAGTGGGGGGAGAGAGGGAACTCAGCCCCAGCATTTT.

This sequence joins TRBV2 and TRBJ2-1, with 12 bases matching TRBD2. J was trimmed by 4 bases and V by 6 bases; bases with no gene match: 22. From germline, CDR1 is SNHLY and CDR2 FYNNEI. The CDR3 sequence is 21 residues long. Written as DNA, the CDR3 is TGTGCCAGCAGAGCCCGGTTGGGGGAACTAGCGGGAGGACGACCATACAATGAGCAGTTCTTC. Protein sequence: CASRARLGELAGGRPYNEQFF.

The table lists this clonotype with a few counts. This chain links TRBV12-3 or TRBV12-4 with TRBJ2-7; 8 bases fit TRBD1. This CDR3 has 14 amino acids. The ends lost 6 bases at V and 4 bases at J; junction bases unmatched: 8. The CDR3 loop is CASSRTGPIYEQYF. The CDR3 bases are TGTGCCAGCAGCCGGACAGGGCCTATTTACGAGCAGTACTTC.

This clonotype was counted at least ten times. The V gene is TRBV7-2, the J gene TRBJ2-7; 11 nucleotides match TRBD1. The length of the CDR3 is 15 residues. Losses at the gene ends were 4 bases for V and 2 bases for J; bases not matched to a gene: 4. The V gene's germline CDR1 is SGHTA and CDR2 FQGNSA. CDR3 sequence: CASSSPGQGAYEQYF. CDR3 DNA sequence: TGTGCCAGCAGCTCGCCGGGACAGGGGGCCTACGAGCAGTACTTC.

This clonotype was picked up a small number of times. This chain links TRBV7-9 with TRBJ2-7; 8 positions agree with TRBD1. This CDR3 is built from 15 residues. V lost 4 bases and J lost 5; bases outside the gene matches: 10. Germline-derived CDR1 and CDR2 are SEHNR and FQNEAQ (reference sequence). The CDR3 DNA sequence: TGTGCCAGCAGCTCCCGACGGGACAGGCAGGACGAGCAGTACTTC. Translation: CASSSRRDRQDEQYF.

The chain employs TRBV12-3 or TRBV12-4 and TRBJ2-5; 7 bases fit TRBD1. The J segment lost 3 bases and the V segment lost 6 bases, leaving 13 bases of the junction unmatched. This CDR3 spans 16 amino acids. CDR3 bases: TGTGCCAGCAGCATTAAACCGGGACAGCAGGAAGAGACCCAGTACTTC. It specifies CASSIKPGQQEETQYF.

This chain connects TRBV7-3 to TRBJ2-7, with D maybe TRBD2 (6 bases). This CDR3 comprises 16 residues. Germline values: CDR1 SGHTA, CDR2 FQGTGA. The germline V and J ends were trimmed by 4 bases and 5 bases, with 21 bases remaining between them. The CDR3 loop is CASSSGGPPEVHEQYF. CDR3 nucleotides: TGTGCCAGCAGCTCCGGGGGTCCCCCCGAGGTCCACGAGCAGTACTTC.

This clonotype was seen a few times. This chain connects TRBV9 to TRBJ2-1; D not resolved. The length of the CDR3 is 13 residues. V dropped 1 base and J dropped 5 bases, with 7 bases sitting between them. Germline V gene sequence: CDR1 SGDLS, CDR2 YYNGEE. The CDR3 loop is CASSVLIHNEQFF. The CDR3 DNA reads as TGTGCCAGCAGCGTATTAATCCACAATGAGCAGTTCTTC.

The J gene is TRBJ1-4, the V gene TRBV2, with D unresolved. Deletions cut 6 bases from V and 8 bases from J, with 10 bases between. The CDR3 has 12 residues. Germline CDR1 SNHLY, CDR2 FYNNEI. The DNA for the CDR3 is TGTGCCAGCAGCGCAAAGTTGGAAAAACTGTTTTTT. It yields the protein CASSAKLEKLFF.

This clonotype occurred many times. The chain carries TRBV7-9 and TRBJ1-1; 10 bases fit TRBD1. V shed 5 bases and J 4 bases; nucleotides not matched to a gene: 4. The CDR3 has 14 residues. Germline-derived CDR1 and CDR2 are SEHNR and FQNEAQ (reference sequence). The CDR3 reads CASSDGQGVTEAFF. Written as DNA, the CDR3 is TGTGCCAGCAGCGACGGACAGGGGGTCACTGAAGCTTTCTTT.

This clonotype was observed many times. The V and J genes are TRBV5-8 and TRBJ2-7; D is possibly TRBD2 (6 bases). Per the germline V gene, CDR1 is SGHTS and CDR2 is YDEGEE. The CDR3 runs 17 residues. V lost 0 bases, J lost 0 bases, and 16 bases lay in between. DNA of the CDR3: TGTGCCAGCAGCTTGGCCCCTAGTAGCGGCAGCTCCTACGAGCAGTACTTC. Its protein is CASSLAPSSGSSYEQYF.

This clonotype has at least ten counts. V usage is TRBV7-2 and J usage is TRBJ2-7; a weak D match, TRBD1 (5 bases). Germline lookup yields CDR1 SGHTA and CDR2 FQGNSA. Trimming cost V 6 bases and J 2 bases, with 11 bases left between them. The CDR3 extends over 13 amino acids. CDR3 in DNA: TGTGCCAGCAGAAAAGGGGCGACCTACGAGCAGTACTTC. Translating it yields CASRKGATYEQYF.

There are a few counts of this clonotype. The chain combines TRBV12-5 with TRBJ2-7; TRBD1 matches at 9 bases. This CDR3 has 16 amino acids. Germline V CDR1 and CDR2: LGHNT, FRNRAP. The ends lost 1 base at V and 2 bases at J; junction bases unmatched: 6. The CDR3 spells CASGLAPGQGPYEQYF. CDR3 sequence (DNA): TGTGCTAGTGGTTTGGCTCCGGGACAGGGTCCCTACGAGCAGTACTTC.

This clonotype has ten or more counts. The chain joins TRBV4-3 to TRBJ2-4; D is possibly TRBD1 (6 bases). The CDR3 covers 13 residues. Germline CDR1 LGHNA, CDR2 YSLEER. Trimming cost V 0 bases and J 8 bases, with 8 bases left between them. The DNA of the CDR3 is TGCGCCAGCAGCCAAGAAGGGGGAGACATTCAGTACTTC. Encoded protein: CASSQEGGDIQYF.

This clonotype occurred a few times. This chain joins TRBV3-1 and TRBJ2-1, with a tentative D call TRBD2 (6 bases). Germline V lookup: CDR1 LGHDT, CDR2 YNNKEL (reference sequence). The CDR3 is 17 residues long. The ends were cut back, 3 bases at V and 4 bases at J, with 19 bases in the middle. CDR3 nucleotides: TGTGCCAGCAGCCACCCCAGATTCGGTAGCGGATACAATGAGCAGTTCTTC. Translating it yields CASSHPRFGSGYNEQFF.

In this sample, this clonotype turned up a few times. The rearrangement links TRBV7-9 to TRBJ1-2; tentatively, D is TRBD1 (6 bases). The CDR3 covers 15 residues. Trimming pared 5 bases from V and 5 bases from J, leaving 18 bases between. In germline, CDR1 is SEHNR, CDR2 FQNEAQ (reference sequence). CDR3 DNA: TGTGCCAGCAGCGTACTACAGGGACCCCATTATGGCTACACCTTC. Its translation is CASSVLQGPHYGYTF.

This clonotype showed up many times. The rearrangement joins TRBV15 to TRBJ2-1, with TRBD2 matching over 8 bases. Germline V gene data show CDR1 as LNHNV and CDR2 as YYDKDF (reference sequence). This CDR3 comprises 15 residues. After removal of 3 bases from V and 8 bases from J, the junction contained 9 bases not matched to a gene. CDR3 sequence reads: CATSRWTSSGDEQFF. In DNA form, the CDR3 reads TGTGCCACCAGCAGGTGGACTAGCAGTGGCGATGAGCAGTTCTTC.

This chain uses TRBV6-5 with TRBJ2-7; 12 nucleotides agree with TRBD1. This CDR3 is 15 amino acids long. The trim removed 2 bases at V and 6 bases at J, leaving 5 bases unmatched. Germline CDR1 reads MNHEY; CDR2 reads SVGAGI. The CDR3 region is CASSYLGQGAGEQYF. In nucleotides, the CDR3 is TGTGCCAGCAGTTACCTGGGACAGGGGGCGGGCGAGCAGTACTTC.

In its sample, this clonotype was seen many times. This chain uses TRBV19 with TRBJ2-7; D ambiguous. Germline V gene lookup returns CDR1 LNHDA and CDR2 SQIVND (reference sequence). V was cut by 1 base and J by 3 bases, with 10 bases left in between. This CDR3 spans 14 amino acids. The CDR3 spells CASSIGHRLYEQYF. The DNA of the CDR3 is TGTGCCAGTAGTATAGGGCACAGACTCTACGAGCAGTACTTC.

This clonotype has ten or more counts. This sequence joins TRBV29-1 and TRBJ2-5; the D gene could be TRBD1 or TRBD2 (6 bases each). The CDR3 covers 17 residues. Trimming left V 2 bases short and J 5 bases short, with 24 bases between. Germline CDR1 is SQVTM and CDR2 is ANQGSEA. The DNA of the CDR3 is TGCAGCGTTGAATCGAGCAATTCTTTGGGGGGCTGGGAGACCCAGTACTTC. This gives the protein CSVESSNSLGGWETQYF.

The rearrangement uses TRBV27 and TRBJ2-2, with 16 bases identical to TRBD2. The CDR3 sequence is 18 residues long. V lost 5 bases and J lost 6; bases outside the gene matches: 9. Germline V CDR1 and CDR2: MNHEY, SMNVEV (reference sequence). The CDR3 DNA is TGTGCCAGCAGTCAAACGGGACTAGCGGGGGGGCCCGCCGGGGAGCTGTTTTTT. Translating gives CASSQTGLAGGPAGELFF.

A few counts support this clonotype. The V call is TRBV2, the J call TRBJ2-5; TRBD2 is a possible D gene (5 bases). Germline CDR1 reads SNHLY; CDR2 reads FYNNEI. V was trimmed by 7 bases and J by 3 bases, leaving 12 bases between them. The CDR3 has 13 residues. CDR3 loop: CASTGYLEETQYF. CDR3 DNA: TGTGCCAGCACGGGGTATTTGGAAGAGACCCAGTACTTC.

This clonotype was observed many times. One end of the junction fails to match germline, which may point to a read error. CDR3 region: CACSWSSQLDEQYF. For the CDR3, the DNA is TGTGCCTGCAGTTGGAGTAGTCAATTGGACGAGCAGTACTTC. The genes are TRBV28 and TRBJ2-7; D is uncertain. The CDR3 is 14 residues long. In germline, CDR1 is MDHEN, CDR2 SYDVKM.

This clonotype was counted ten times or more. CDR3 nucleotides: TGCAGCGTTGAACCTTTAGCGGGAGGGATTCAAGAGACCCAGTACTTC. It is translated as CSVEPLAGGIQETQYF. The rearrangement links TRBV29-1 to TRBJ2-5; 11 positions agree with TRBD2. The CDR3 totals 16 residues. Germline trimming cut 2 bases from V and 2 bases from J; bases unmatched to any gene: 7. Per the germline V gene, CDR1 is SQVTM and CDR2 is ANQGSEA.

The chain employs TRBV30 and TRBJ2-5, with 11 nucleotides matching TRBD2. In germline, CDR1 is GTSNPN, CDR2 SVGIG (reference sequence). With V trimmed by 0 bases and J by 3 bases, 6 bases remained unmatched. The CDR3 has 16 amino acids. CDR3: CAWSVSPGLAEETQYF. As DNA, the CDR3 is TGTGCCTGGAGTGTATCCCCGGGACTAGCGGAAGAGACCCAGTACTTC.